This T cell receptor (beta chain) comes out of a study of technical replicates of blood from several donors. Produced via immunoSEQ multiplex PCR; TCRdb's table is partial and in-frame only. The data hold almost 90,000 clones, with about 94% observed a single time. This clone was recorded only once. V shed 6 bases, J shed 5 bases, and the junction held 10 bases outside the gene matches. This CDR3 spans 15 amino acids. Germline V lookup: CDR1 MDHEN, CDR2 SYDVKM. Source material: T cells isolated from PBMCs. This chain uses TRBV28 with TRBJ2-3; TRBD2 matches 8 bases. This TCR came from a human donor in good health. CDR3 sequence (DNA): TGTGCCAGCAGGTCACTAGCGGAGCTGGGAGATACGCAGTATTTT. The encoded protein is CASRSLAELGDTQYF.